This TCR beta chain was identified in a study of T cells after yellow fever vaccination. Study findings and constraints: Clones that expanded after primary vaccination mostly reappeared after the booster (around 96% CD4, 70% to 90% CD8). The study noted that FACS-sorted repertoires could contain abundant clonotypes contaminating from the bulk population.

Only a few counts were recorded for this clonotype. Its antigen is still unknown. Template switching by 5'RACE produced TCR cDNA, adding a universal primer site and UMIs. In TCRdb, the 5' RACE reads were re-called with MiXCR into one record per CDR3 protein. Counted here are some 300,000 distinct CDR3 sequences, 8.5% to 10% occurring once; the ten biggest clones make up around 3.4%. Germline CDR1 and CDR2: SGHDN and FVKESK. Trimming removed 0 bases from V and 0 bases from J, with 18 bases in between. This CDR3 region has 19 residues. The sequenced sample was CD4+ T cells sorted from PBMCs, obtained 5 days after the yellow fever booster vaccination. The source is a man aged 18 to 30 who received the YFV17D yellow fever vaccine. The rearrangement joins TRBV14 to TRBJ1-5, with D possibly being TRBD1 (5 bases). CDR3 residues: CASSQDDQGHLYSNQPQHF. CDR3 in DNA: TGTGCCAGCAGCCAAGATGACCAGGGCCACCTTTATAGCAATCAGCCCCAGCATTTT.